This is a list of T cell receptor beta chains from one sample in a study of human T cells and chemical hapten exposure. TCRdb fed the RACE reads into MiXCR, producing one record per CDR3 protein. The repertoire holds roughly 180,000 distinct CDR3 sequences, around 15% seen once, with less than 2% in the top ten. This sample comprised whole blood, obtained in connection with sensitization to the hapten diphenylcyclopropenone (DPC). These receptors were obtained from a woman aged 30 to 39 with alopecia areata. Some clones in this sample may be carry-over from other donors' samples. CDR3s include the opening cysteine and the closing phenylalanine or tryptophan. Each record gives: clone size, J gene, D gene, V gene, CDR3 protein, CDR3 DNA. The D gene is left open where the match is weak. Where a row states a size, it is once, few, many or the class of an expanded clone; other rows omit it.

.,TRBJ2-5,TRBD2,TRBV20-1,CSARSGRDPQETQYF,TGCAGTGCTAGGTCGGGGAGGGACCCACAAGAGACCCAGTACTTC
.,TRBJ2-7,.,TRBV11-2,CASSAGSSYEQYF,TGTGCCAGCAGCGCAGGTAGCTCCTACGAGCAGTACTTC
.,TRBJ2-1,TRBD2,TRBV20-1,CSAYPGTSGPASYNEQFF,TGCAGTGCTTACCCCGGGACTAGCGGACCCGCATCCTACAATGAGCAGTTCTTC
many,TRBJ2-5,.,TRBV5-1,CASSPNQETQYF,TGCGCCAGCAGCCCGAACCAAGAGACCCAGTACTTC
.,TRBJ2-7,.,TRBV3-1,CASSPSLTYEQYF,TGTGCCAGCAGCCCGTCCTTAACCTACGAGCAGTACTTC
few,TRBJ1-3,TRBD1,TRBV20-1,CSATSDRASGNTIYF,TGCAGTGCTACCTCGGACAGGGCCTCTGGAAACACCATATATTTT
few,TRBJ2-6,TRBD2,TRBV28,CASRERDLSSGANVLTF,TGTGCCAGCAGAGAGCGGGACCTGAGCTCTGGGGCCAACGTCCTGACTTTC
.,TRBJ1-2,TRBD1,TRBV7-2,CASSIGQGAGYGYTF,TGTGCCAGCAGCATAGGACAGGGGGCTGGATATGGCTACACCTTC
many,TRBJ2-1,TRBD2,TRBV6-2/TRBV6-3,CASSYSPGGPAGSSYNEQFF,TGTGCCAGCAGTTACTCGCCGGGAGGGCCTGCCGGAAGCTCCTACAATGAGCAGTTCTTC
few,TRBJ1-4,.,TRBV19,CASSIKEKLFF,TGTGCCAGTAGTATCAAAGAAAAACTGTTTTTT
few,TRBJ2-1,.,TRBV11-2,CASSLTRDYNEQFF,TGTGCCAGCAGCTTAACCAGAGACTACAATGAGCAGTTCTTC
few,TRBJ2-7,.,TRBV7-6,CASSFTLPGPPGKHEQYF,TGTGCCAGCAGCTTCACCTTACCCGGGCCTCCGGGAAAGCACGAGCAGTACTTC
few,TRBJ2-2,.,TRBV2,CASSEGGFGGELFF,TGTGCCAGCAGTGAAGGAGGATTCGGCGGGGAGCTGTTTTTT
few,TRBJ2-7,.,TRBV18,CASSPYGPSPTEEQYF,TGTGCCAGCTCACCATACGGACCGAGCCCCACGGAGGAGCAGTACTTC
many,TRBJ2-7,TRBD2,TRBV6-5,CASSYSVLAGYEQYF,TGTGCCAGCAGTTACTCGGTACTAGCGGGGTACGAGCAGTACTTC
once,TRBJ2-2,.,TRBV24-1,CATSAGGSKLTGELFF,TGTGCCACCAGCGCCGGGGGTAGTAAGTTGACCGGGGAGCTGTTTTTT
.,TRBJ1-6,.,TRBV11-2,CASSSQGSLHF,TGTGCCAGCAGCTCGCAGGGGTCCCTCCACTTT
.,TRBJ1-1,TRBD1,TRBV18,CASSPRAGGFRDTEAFF,TGTGCCAGCTCACCACGCGCAGGGGGCTTTCGTGACACTGAAGCTTTCTTT
few,TRBJ1-5,TRBD1,TRBV19,CASSIGRGPNQPQHF,TGTGCCAGTAGTATAGGGAGGGGGCCCAATCAGCCCCAGCATTTT
.,TRBJ1-1,.,TRBV18,CASSPVGDTEAFF,TGTGCCAGCTCACCGGTTGGAGATACTGAAGCTTTCTTT
few,TRBJ1-2,.,TRBV28,CASSGNDYGYTF,TGTGCCAGTTCGGGCAATGACTATGGCTACACCTTC
few,TRBJ2-5,.,TRBV7-2,CASSLGAGRKETQYF,TGTGCCAGCAGCTTAGGGGCGGGAAGAAAAGAGACCCAGTACTTC
few,TRBJ1-2,.,TRBV10-3,CAISEDQLNYGYTF,TGTGCCATCAGCGAGGACCAGCTTAACTATGGCTACACCTTC